This T cell receptor beta chain appears in the sequencing data of a study of CD8 T cells in Susac syndrome. Reverse transcription used roughly 0.45 to 1 ug RNA and random hexamers. Amplification of TCR beta CDR3 used immunoSEQ multiplex PCR across 54 Vbeta and 13 Jbeta. TCRdb itself ran the immunoSEQ multiplex PCR reads through MiXCR, one entry per CDR3 protein. The sample has 250,000 to 350,000 distinct CDR3 sequences, just over 90% seen once. Input material: CD4+ T cells from PBMCs. The clonotype comes from a human donor with multiple sclerosis.

The CDR3 protein is CASSATSGGYNEQFF. The CDR3 DNA follows: TGTGCCAGCAGCGCCACTAGCGGGGGCTACAATGAGCAGTTCTTC. The rearrangement links TRBV7-9 to TRBJ2-1; TRBD2 aligns across 11 bases. Unmatched junction bases numbered 3, after V lost 5 bases and J lost 3 bases. CDR3 size: 15 residues. Germline V lookup: CDR1 SEHNR, CDR2 FQNEAQ (reference sequence).